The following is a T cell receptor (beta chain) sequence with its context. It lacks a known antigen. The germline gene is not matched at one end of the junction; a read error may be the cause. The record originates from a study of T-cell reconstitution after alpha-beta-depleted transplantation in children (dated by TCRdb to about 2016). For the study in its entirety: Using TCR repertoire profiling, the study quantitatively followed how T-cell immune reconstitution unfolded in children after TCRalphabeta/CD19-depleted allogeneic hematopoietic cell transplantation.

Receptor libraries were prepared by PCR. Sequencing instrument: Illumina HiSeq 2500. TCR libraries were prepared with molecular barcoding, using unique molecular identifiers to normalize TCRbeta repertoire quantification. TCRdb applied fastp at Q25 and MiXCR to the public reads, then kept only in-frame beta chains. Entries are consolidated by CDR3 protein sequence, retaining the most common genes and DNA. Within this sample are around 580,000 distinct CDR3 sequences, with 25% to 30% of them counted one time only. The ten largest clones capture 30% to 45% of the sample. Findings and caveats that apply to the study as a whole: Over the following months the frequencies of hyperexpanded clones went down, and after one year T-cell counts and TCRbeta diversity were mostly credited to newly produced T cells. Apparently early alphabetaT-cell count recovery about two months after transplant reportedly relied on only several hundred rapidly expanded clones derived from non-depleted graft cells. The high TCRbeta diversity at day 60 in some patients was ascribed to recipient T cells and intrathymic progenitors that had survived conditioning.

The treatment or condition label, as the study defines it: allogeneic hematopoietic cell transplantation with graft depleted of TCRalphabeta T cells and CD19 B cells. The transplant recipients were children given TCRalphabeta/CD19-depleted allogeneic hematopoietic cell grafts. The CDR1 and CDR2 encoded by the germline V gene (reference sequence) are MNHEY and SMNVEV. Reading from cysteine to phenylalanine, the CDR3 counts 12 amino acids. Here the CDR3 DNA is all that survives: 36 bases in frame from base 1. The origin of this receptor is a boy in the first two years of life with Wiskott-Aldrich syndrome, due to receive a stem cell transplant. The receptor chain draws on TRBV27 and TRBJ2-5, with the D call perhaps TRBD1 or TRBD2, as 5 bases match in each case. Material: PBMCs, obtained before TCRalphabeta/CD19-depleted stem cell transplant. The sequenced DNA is TGTGTCAGCAGTTTGCTGGGACAGACCCAGTACTTC. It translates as CVSSLLGQTQYF.